This T cell receptor (beta chain) emerged from a study of shared clonotypes between healthy human individuals. Study-wide findings and caveats: Across a few donors, naive CD4 shared 5% to 6.5%, naive CD8 more than 3%, memory CD4 more than 2%, memory CD8 0.4% to 0.5%. Unshared clonotypes carried lower generation probabilities than those common to all four donors. Among donors, the sharing of clonotypes was expected to be influenced by sequencing depth.

This CDR3 is built from 11 residues. V lost 8 bases to trimming and J lost 12 bases, with 15 bases between them. From germline, CDR1 is MDHEN and CDR2 SYDVKM. Participating donors were healthy, HIV-negative adults free of recent acute infections or vaccinations. The repertoire was sequenced with immunoSEQ multiplex PCR; TCRdb's copy has only in-frame clones and lacks some. The data show about 1.1 million clones, with approximately 80% seen just once and about 0.89% held by the top ten. Comments on this clone: Its antigen is still unknown.

The chain joins TRBV28 to TRBJ2-3; D perhaps matches TRBD2 (7 bases). Sequencing input: memory CD4+ T cells from PBMCs. Sample subset: CD45RA-negative fraction. The TCR originated in a man aged 18 to 35 in good health. Some clones in this sample may be carry-over from other donors' samples. CDR3 sequence (DNA): TGTGCCAGCCCCGGACAGCGGGGACAGTATTTT. Its protein product is CASPGQRGQYF.